This TCR beta chain originates from a study of cytomegalovirus exposure and HLA in healthy donors. On the study more broadly: Among the approximately 420 donors who were genotyped, about 86% fell in the genetic ancestry cluster that is associated with self-reported Caucasian donors. Findings of the study overall: Most TCR sequences were seen very rarely across donors, but some public TCRs occurred in many. The authors listed roughly 150 TCR beta chains as cytomegalovirus-associated.

A note on this clone: Its antigen is not identified.

This CDR3 region has 12 residues. In germline, CDR1 is MNHEY, CDR2 SVGAGI. The germline V and J ends were trimmed by 6 bases and 11 bases, with 16 bases remaining between them. PCR involved 60 Vbeta and 13 Jbeta primers. The data were produced by immunoSEQ multiplex PCR, yet TCRdb's version contains in-frame clones alone and is incomplete. Altogether around 150,000 clones are present, nearly 80% being singletons, with the ten largest covering 0.85% to 1%. The chain employs TRBV6-5 and TRBJ1-1; D remains unclear. This TCR derives from a woman between 45 and 60 years old in good health and CMV-seropositive. Sequencing was performed on PBMCs. In nucleotides, the CDR3 is TGTGCCAGCAGCCGAAACAACGCGGGGGCTTTCTTT. Amino acid sequence: CASSRNNAGAFF.